These 27 T cell receptor beta chains came from one sample sequenced in a study of blood T cells in healthy people across ages. A second roughly 7 to 12 cycle PCR used barcoded and J-beta primers. TCRdb reprocessed the 5' RACE reads via MiXCR and lists one record per CDR3 protein. The sample carries 1.5 million to 1.9 million distinct CDR3 sequences, approximately 43% recorded once. The material sequenced was blood. The source is a woman between 18 and 29 years old in good health.

V gene TRBV6-6 combines with J gene TRBJ1-5; D gene uncertain. The end of the DNA aligns better with TRBJ2-3, so the J call may be wrong. The CDR3 is 15 residues long. Germline CDR1 MNHNY, CDR2 SVGAGI (reference sequence). CDR3 nucleotide sequence: TGTGCCAGCAGTTACTCGGTCACATCTCATCAGCCCCAGTATTTT. Its protein is CASSYSVTSHQPQYF.

This clonotype was recorded a few times. V gene TRBV29-1 combines with J gene TRBJ1-1, with 7 bases that match TRBD1. The CDR3 extends over 14 amino acids. With 6 bases clipped from V and 0 bases from J, the junction kept 7 bases outside the gene matches. In germline, CDR1 is SQVTM, CDR2 ANQGSEA. For the CDR3, the DNA is TGCAGCGTAGAGAAGGGACAGATGAACACTGAAGCTTTCTTT. The encoded protein is CSVEKGQMNTEAFF. Combining the CDR3 with reference TRBV29-1 and TRBJ1-1 gives the whole variable domain SAVISQKPSRDICQRGTSLTIQCQVDSQVTMMFWYRQQPGQSLTLIATANQGSEATYESGFVIDKFPISRPNLTFSTLTVSNMSPEDSSIYLCSVEKGQMNTEAFFGQGTRLTVV.

This clonotype has more than one count but fewer than ten. The chain has TRBV7-2 and TRBJ2-1; D possibly uses TRBD1 or TRBD2 (6 bases each). In germline, CDR1 is SGHTA, CDR2 FQGNSA. The V end lost 1 base, the J end lost 4 bases, and 11 bases lay between the germline ends. CDR3 length equals 15 residues. CDR3 sequence (DNA): TGTGCCAGCAGCTTAGACGGGGGCTGGTACAATGAGCAGTTCTTC. It codes for CASSLDGGWYNEQFF.

The chain combines TRBV20-1 with TRBJ2-3, with D hard to call. Trimming pared 1 base from V and 1 base from J, leaving 6 bases between. This CDR3 comprises 13 residues. Germline V CDR1 and CDR2: DFQATT, SNEGSKA (reference sequence). CDR3 in DNA: TGCAGTGCTAGAGGTCCGGGCACAGATACGCAGTATTTT. Amino acids: CSARGPGTDTQYF.

The rearrangement joins TRBV2 to TRBJ2-3, with D hard to call. Germline assignment: CDR1 SNHLY and CDR2 FYNNEI. This CDR3 has 13 residues. V was shortened by 4 bases and J by 2 bases, with 7 bases between the two germline ends. In nucleotides, the CDR3 is TGTGCCAGCAGTGGCCCGAACACAGATACGCAGTATTTT. Translating gives CASSGPNTDTQYF.

This rearrangement joins TRBV7-2 to TRBJ2-5; 11 bases line up with TRBD2. The CDR3 sequence is 16 residues long. Trimming took 1 base from V and 3 from J; bases not matched to a gene: 4. The germline CDR1 and CDR2 sequences are SGHTA and FQGNSA. As DNA, the CDR3 is TGTGCCAGCAGCTTAGGACTAGCGGGGCCCGAAGAGACCCAGTACTTC. It codes for CASSLGLAGPEETQYF. Full variable domain (remainder filled in from reference TRBV7-2 and TRBJ2-5): GAGVSQSPSNKVTEKGKDVELRCDPISGHTALYWYRQSLGQGLEFLIYFQGNSAPDKSGLPSDRFSAERTGGSVSTLTIQRTQQEDSAVYLCASSLGLAGPEETQYFGPGTRLLVL.

This clonotype came up a few times. This chain links TRBV9 with TRBJ2-7, with D perhaps being TRBD1 or TRBD2 (5 bases each). The CDR3 loop spans 14 amino acids. V was shortened by 0 bases and J by 5 bases, with 12 bases between the two germline ends. Germline-derived CDR1 and CDR2 are SGDLS and YYNGEE. The CDR3 reads CASSVDHSGHEQYF. The CDR3 DNA reads TGTGCCAGCAGCGTAGACCATTCGGGGCACGAGCAGTACTTC.

The V and J genes are TRBV2 and TRBJ2-3; 11 bases line up with TRBD2. CDR1 is SNHLY, CDR2 FYNNEI, per germline. V dropped 5 bases and J dropped 4; count of bases not matched to a gene: 5. The CDR3 runs to 15 residues. The CDR3 DNA sequence: TGTGCCAGCAGTCTCACTAGCGGGAGATCAGATACGCAGTATTTT. This gives the protein CASSLTSGRSDTQYF.

The rearrangement uses TRBV7-9 and TRBJ1-1; TRBD1 matches 11 bases. Per germline, CDR1 SEHNR and CDR2 FQNEAQ (reference sequence). The CDR3 contains 17 residues. V shed 5 bases, J shed 0 bases, and the junction held 8 bases outside the gene matches. CDR3 DNA: TGTGCCAGCAGCCCCACCGGGACAGGGGGGCTGAACACTGAAGCTTTCTTT. Its translation is CASSPTGTGGLNTEAFF.

This clonotype has just a few counts. The chain uses TRBV10-3 and TRBJ1-1, with TRBD1 matching over 7 bases. The CDR3 is made up of 14 amino acids. V shed 0 bases, J shed 4 bases, and the junction held 2 bases outside the gene matches. CDR1 and CDR2 from the germline V gene are ENHRY and SYGVKD. The CDR3 region has the DNA TGTGCCATCAGTGAGTCGAACAGGGGCACTGAAGCTTTCTTT. This translates into CAISESNRGTEAFF.

CDR3: CATGLAVQETQYF. CDR3 DNA sequence: TGTGCCACGGGACTAGCGGTGCAAGAGACCCAGTACTTC. V is TRBV5-4 and J is TRBJ2-5; 11 bases map to TRBD2. Germline V gives CDR1 SGHNT, CDR2 YYREEE (reference sequence). There are 13 residues in the CDR3. The ends lost 9 bases at V and 2 bases at J; junction bases unmatched: 3.

V is TRBV27 and J is TRBJ2-5, with D tentatively TRBD2 (6 bases). Trimming pared 2 bases from V and 11 bases from J, leaving 15 bases between. CDR3 size: 13 residues. CDR1 and CDR2 (germline): MNHEY, SMNVEV (reference sequence). The DNA of the CDR3 is TGTGCCAGCAGTTTAGCGGGATCGGGTGAGCAGTACTTC. Protein product: CASSLAGSGEQYF.

This clonotype has only a few counts. CDR3 loop: CASSSPDRGGIVQYF. CDR3 DNA sequence: TGTGCCAGCAGTTCCCCGGACAGGGGAGGAATAGTGCAGTACTTC. This chain uses TRBV28 with TRBJ2-5; TRBD1 matches 9 bases. This CDR3 has 15 amino acids. Germline CDR1 MDHEN, CDR2 SYDVKM. V was pared by 4 bases and J by 11 bases, with 14 bases of the junction left unmatched.

In regard to this clonotype: One end of the junction is discordant with germline, which a read error may explain. The V and J genes are TRBV4-3 and TRBJ2-7; TRBD2 agrees at 11 bases. The germline CDR1 and CDR2 sequences are LGHNA and YSLEER. CDR3 length: 16 residues. The CDR3 is CASCQALAGGPYEQYF. The CDR3 coding sequence is TGCGCCAGCTGCCAGGCTCTAGCGGGGGGTCCCTACGAGCAGTACTTC.

V is TRBV25-1 and J is TRBJ2-7; 8 bases are a match to TRBD1. The J call may be wrong; the DNA end is better matched by TRBJ2-5. The CDR3 has 15 amino acids. Per germline, CDR1 MGHDK and CDR2 SYGVNS. The DNA of the CDR3 is TGTGCCAGCAGTACCAACGCAGGGGGCTTCGAGACCCAGTACTTC. This encodes CASSTNAGGFETQYF.

The V gene is TRBV4-1, the J gene TRBJ2-1; D might be TRBD2 (6 bases). With the DNA end fitting TRBJ2-7 better, the J assignment may be wrong. The germline V gene encodes CDR1 MGHRA and CDR2 YSYEKL. The CDR3 has 15 residues. CDR3 sequence reads: CASSQEASAYNEQYF. CDR3 DNA sequence: TGCGCCAGCAGCCAAGAGGCTAGCGCCTACAATGAGCAGTACTTC.

The V and J genes are TRBV20-1 and TRBJ1-4, with D perhaps TRBD1 (5 bases). Germline V gene lookup returns CDR1 DFQATT and CDR2 SNEGSKA (reference sequence). Trimming took 3 bases from V and 6 from J, leaving 11 bases between them. The CDR3 spans 13 residues. For the CDR3, the DNA is TGCAGTGCTAGGCGCCGGGGGGATGAAAAACTGTTTTTT. Translated, it gives CSARRRGDEKLFF.

The chain is built from TRBV11-1 and TRBJ1-4, with TRBD1 as a possible D gene (5 bases). This CDR3 comprises 16 residues. Germline values: CDR1 SGHAT, CDR2 FQDESV (reference sequence). V lost 0 bases and J 10 bases, leaving 18 bases between the germline ends. Here the CDR3 reads CASSLATTAPWGKLFF. The CDR3 DNA is TGTGCCAGCAGCTTAGCGACGACAGCCCCCTGGGGAAAACTGTTTTTT.

This clonotype showed up many times. The chain links TRBV7-3 to TRBJ2-1; TRBD2 matches 7 bases. This CDR3 is built from 15 residues. Trimming took 2 bases from V and 1 from J; bases not matched to a gene: 2. In germline, CDR1 is SGHTA, CDR2 FQGTGA. In DNA form, the CDR3 reads TGTGCCAGCAGCTTAGATAGCGGGTCCTACAATGAGCAGTTCTTC. It yields the protein CASSLDSGSYNEQFF.

This clonotype came up a few times. This chain links TRBV2 with TRBJ1-4; D remains unclear. Trimming left V 1 base short and J 8 bases short, with 17 bases between. This CDR3 is 16 amino acids long. CDR1 and CDR2 from the germline V gene are SNHLY and FYNNEI. The CDR3 sequence is CASSEVRARVGEKLFF. CDR3 in DNA: TGTGCCAGCAGTGAAGTGCGGGCTCGGGTTGGCGAAAAACTGTTTTTT.

This clonotype was detected only a few times. The gene calls are TRBV10-3 and TRBJ1-5, with D unresolved. CDR3 length: 15 amino acids. The V and J ends lost 3 bases and 2 bases respectively, with 11 bases between them. Germline CDR1 and CDR2: ENHRY and SYGVKD. CDR3 DNA: TGTGCCATCAGTGACCGGAGCGGAGGCAATCAGCCCCAGCATTTT. Translating gives CAISDRSGGNQPQHF.

This clonotype has just a few counts. V is TRBV10-3 and J is TRBJ2-7; the match to TRBD1 covers 9 bases. After removal of 8 bases from V and 6 bases from J, the junction contained 14 bases not matched to a gene. This CDR3 is 15 amino acids long. Germline V CDR1 and CDR2: ENHRY, SYGVKD. The CDR3 here is CAISSQGQGIGEQYF. CDR3 DNA: TGTGCCATCTCCAGCCAGGGACAGGGCATCGGCGAGCAGTACTTC.

The table lists this clonotype with a few counts. The chain joins TRBV20-1 to TRBJ2-3; D perhaps matches TRBD2 (6 bases). There are 16 residues in the CDR3. Trimming left V 4 bases short and J 6 bases short, with 23 bases between. Germline loops: CDR1 DFQATT, CDR2 SNEGSKA (reference sequence). CDR3 DNA: TGCAGTGCTATCTTAGTAGGGACTCCAACCTCCGATACGCAGTATTTT. Amino acid sequence: CSAILVGTPTSDTQYF.

This clonotype was observed a single time. The CDR3 protein is CATRGRLSVRYGYTF. CDR3 in DNA: TGTGCCACCAGGGGCAGATTATCTGTCAGGTATGGCTACACCTTC. This chain links TRBV15 with TRBJ1-2; D gene uncertain. Trimming pared 6 bases from V and 5 bases from J, leaving 19 bases between. Germline CDR1 and CDR2: LNHNV and YYDKDF (reference sequence). The length of the CDR3 is 15 residues.

This clonotype has just a few counts. This chain connects TRBV4-1 to TRBJ2-1; 8 positions match TRBD2. V lost 3 bases, J lost 7 bases, and 17 bases stayed unmatched. The CDR3 length is 18 residues. Germline CDR1 MGHRA, CDR2 YSYEKL. CDR3 loop: CASSQRAGELPGGNEQFF. CDR3 bases: TGCGCCAGCAGCCAGCGAGCGGGAGAGCTCCCCGGTGGGAATGAGCAGTTCTTC.

The chain is built from TRBV4-3 and TRBJ2-7; 9 bases map to TRBD2. V gave up 4 bases and J gave up 3 bases; unmatched junction bases: 7. The CDR3 sequence is 15 residues long. CDR1 and CDR2 from the germline V gene are LGHNA and YSLEER. The CDR3 here is CASSRLAGDGYEQYF. The CDR3 coding sequence is TGCGCCAGCAGCCGGTTAGCGGGAGATGGCTACGAGCAGTACTTC.

This chain connects TRBV5-4 to TRBJ2-3, with TRBD1 matching over 7 bases. This CDR3 region has 15 residues. Germline CDR1 is SGHNT and CDR2 is YYREEE (reference sequence). The trim removed 5 bases at V and 0 bases at J, leaving 6 bases unmatched. Written as DNA, the CDR3 is TGTGCCAGCAGGAAGGGGGCCTCTAGCACAGATACGCAGTATTTT. Amino acid sequence: CASRKGASSTDTQYF.